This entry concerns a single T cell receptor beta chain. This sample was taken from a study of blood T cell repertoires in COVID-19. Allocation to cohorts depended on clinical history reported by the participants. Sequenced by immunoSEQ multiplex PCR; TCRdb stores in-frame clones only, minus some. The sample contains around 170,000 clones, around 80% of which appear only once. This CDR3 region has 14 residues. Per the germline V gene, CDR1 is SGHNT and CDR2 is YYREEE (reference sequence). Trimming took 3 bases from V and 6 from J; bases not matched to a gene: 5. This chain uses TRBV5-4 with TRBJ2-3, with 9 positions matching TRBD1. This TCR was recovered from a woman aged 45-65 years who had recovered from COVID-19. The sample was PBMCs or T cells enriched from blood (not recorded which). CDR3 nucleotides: TGTGCCAGCAGCTCACAGGGGGCTATTGATACGCAGTATTTT. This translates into CASSSQGAIDTQYF. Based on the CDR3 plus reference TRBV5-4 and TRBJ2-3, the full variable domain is ETGVTQSPTHLIKTRGQQVTLRCSSQSGHNTVSWYQQALGQGPQFIFQYYREEENGRGNFPPRFSGLQFPNYSSELNVNALELDDSALYLCASSSQGAIDTQYFGPGTRLTVL.